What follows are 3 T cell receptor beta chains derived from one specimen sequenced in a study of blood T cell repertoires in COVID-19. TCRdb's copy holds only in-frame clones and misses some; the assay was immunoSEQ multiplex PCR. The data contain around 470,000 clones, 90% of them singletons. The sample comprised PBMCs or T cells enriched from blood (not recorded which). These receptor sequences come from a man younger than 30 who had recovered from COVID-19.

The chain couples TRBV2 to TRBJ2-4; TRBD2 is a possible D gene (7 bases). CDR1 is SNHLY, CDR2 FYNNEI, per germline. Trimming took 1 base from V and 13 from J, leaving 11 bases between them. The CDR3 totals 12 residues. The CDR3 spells CASSEEGGLQYF. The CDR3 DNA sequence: TGTGCCAGCAGTGAAGAGGGGGGACTACAGTACTTC. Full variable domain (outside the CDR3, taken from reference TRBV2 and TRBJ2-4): EPEVTQTPSHQVTQMGQEVILRCVPISNHLYFYWYRQILGQKVEFLVSFYNNEISEKSEIFDDQFSVERPDGSNFTLKIRSTKLEDSAMYFCASSEEGGLQYFGAGTRLSVL.

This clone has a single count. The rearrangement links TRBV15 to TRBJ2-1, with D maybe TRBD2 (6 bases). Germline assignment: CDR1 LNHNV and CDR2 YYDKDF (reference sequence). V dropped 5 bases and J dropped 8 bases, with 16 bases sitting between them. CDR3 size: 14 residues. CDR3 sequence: CATSVGGQYDEQFF. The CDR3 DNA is TGTGCCACCAGCGTAGGAGGGCAGTACGATGAGCAGTTCTTC.

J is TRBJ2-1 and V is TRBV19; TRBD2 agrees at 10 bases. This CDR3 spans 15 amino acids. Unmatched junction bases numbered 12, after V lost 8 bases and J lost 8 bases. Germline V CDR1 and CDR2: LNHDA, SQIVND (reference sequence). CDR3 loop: CASSNRALAGDEQFF. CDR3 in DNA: TGTGCCAGTTCGAATCGGGCCCTAGCGGGAGATGAGCAGTTCTTC.